The following is a TCR beta chain sequence with its context. The antigen is unknown. The data originate from a study of shared clonotypes between healthy human individuals. Overall study results and limits: Compared with clonotypes that all four donors shared, non-shared clonotypes had lower generation probabilities. Naive subsets usually exceeded memory subsets in estimated richness.

With V trimmed by 5 bases and J by 2 bases, 5 bases remained unmatched. Germline V gene lookup returns CDR1 MDHEN and CDR2 SYDVKM. The CDR3 has 15 amino acids. Participating donors were healthy, HIV-negative adults free of recent acute infections or vaccinations. Here immunoSEQ multiplex PCR was the method, and the copy in TCRdb shows in-frame clones only, minus some. The table lists approximately 2.3 million clones, approximately 95% of them singletons. The receptor was derived from a man between 18 and 35 years old in good health. Some clones in this sample may be carry-over from other donors' samples. The rearrangement uses TRBV28 and TRBJ2-7, with 11 nucleotides matching TRBD2. Sequencing was carried out using naive CD4+ T cells from PBMCs. Documented subset: CD45RA+ positively selected. CDR3 region: CASSTGLAGTYEQYF. In nucleotides, the CDR3 is TGTGCCAGCAGTACCGGACTAGCGGGTACCTACGAGCAGTACTTC.